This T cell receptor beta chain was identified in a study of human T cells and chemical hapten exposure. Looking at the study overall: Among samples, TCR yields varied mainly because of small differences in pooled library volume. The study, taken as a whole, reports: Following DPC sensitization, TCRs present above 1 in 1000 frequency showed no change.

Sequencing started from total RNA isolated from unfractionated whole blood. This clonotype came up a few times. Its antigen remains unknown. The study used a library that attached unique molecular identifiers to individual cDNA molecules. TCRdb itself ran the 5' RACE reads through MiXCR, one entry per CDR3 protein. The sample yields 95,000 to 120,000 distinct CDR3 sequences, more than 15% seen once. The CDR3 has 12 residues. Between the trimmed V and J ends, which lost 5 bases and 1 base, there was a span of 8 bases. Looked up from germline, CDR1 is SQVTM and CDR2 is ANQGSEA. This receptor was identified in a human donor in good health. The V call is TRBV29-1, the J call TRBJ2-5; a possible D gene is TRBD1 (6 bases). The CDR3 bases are TGCAGCGTTAACAGGGTCCAAGAGACCCAGTACTTC. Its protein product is CSVNRVQETQYF. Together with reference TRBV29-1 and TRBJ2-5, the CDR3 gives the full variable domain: SAVISQKPSRDICQRGTSLTIQCQVDSQVTMMFWYRQQPGQSLTLIATANQGSEATYESGFVIDKFPISRPNLTFSTLTVSNMSPEDSSIYLCSVNRVQETQYFGPGTRLLVL.